Listed here is a single T cell receptor (beta chain). The data are from a study of blood T cell repertoires in COVID-19. Across the whole study: Acute and convalescent COVID-19 samples came from the United States, Italy and Spain. The analysed material was cDNA or gDNA that came from T cells, B-cell-depleted T cells, or PBMCs.

TCRdb's copy holds only in-frame clones and misses some; the assay was immunoSEQ multiplex PCR. The table lists approximately 50,000 clones, about 80% of them singletons. The CDR3 has 15 amino acids. Germline values: CDR1 WSHSY, CDR2 SAAADI. V was shortened by 7 bases and J by 1 base, with 14 bases between the two germline ends. The receptor was isolated from a man aged 65-85 years with acute or convalescent COVID-19. The chain carries TRBV10-2 and TRBJ2-1; D not resolved. The sequenced sample consisted of peripheral blood. DNA for the CDR3: TGCGCCAGCACCCTTGACCAGCGTTCCTACAATGAGCAGTTCTTC. Translation: CASTLDQRSYNEQFF.